One sample yielded the 14 T cell receptor beta chains listed below, sequenced in a study of long-term antiretroviral therapy in people with HIV. The run of the v3.0 immunoSEQ assay was at survey level. Method: immunoSEQ multiplex PCR; TCRdb's copy keeps in-frame clones and lacks some. The table has 20,000 or so clones, approximately 81% seen once. The input for sequencing was unsorted PBMCs, taken 1.9 years after starting antiretroviral therapy. Receptor source: a woman aged 50 to 60 with HIV.

The chain couples TRBV4-2 to TRBJ2-3; 8 nucleotides align to TRBD2. This CDR3 contains 16 residues. V dropped 1 base and J dropped 2; count of bases not matched to a gene: 5. The germline gives CDR1 LGHNA, CDR2 YNFKEQ. The CDR3 DNA sequence: TGTGCCAGCAGCCAAGCCCAGCGGGGGATCACAGATACGCAGTATTTT. Translating gives CASSQAQRGITDTQYF.

This chain links TRBV2 with TRBJ1-6, with unresolved D. There are 11 residues in the CDR3. V was clipped by 4 bases and J by 9 bases, with 4 bases between them. Germline loops: CDR1 SNHLY, CDR2 FYNNEI. The chain's CDR3 is CASSVRSPLHF. As DNA, the CDR3 is TGTGCCAGCAGTGTCCGTTCACCCCTCCACTTT.

V and J are TRBV29-1 and TRBJ1-1, with a tentative D call TRBD1 (6 bases). V dropped 5 bases and J dropped 7 bases, with 14 bases sitting between them. This CDR3 has 12 amino acids. In germline, CDR1 is SQVTM, CDR2 ANQGSEA. The CDR3 loop is CSVWGRGDEAFF. The CDR3 bases are TGCAGCGTTTGGGGGCGGGGGGATGAAGCTTTCTTT.

The rearrangement joins TRBV6-6 to TRBJ1-1; TRBD1 matches at 7 bases. The CDR3 loop spans 16 amino acids. With 6 bases clipped from V and 3 bases from J, the junction kept 13 bases outside the gene matches. Germline CDR1 is MNHNY and CDR2 is SVGAGI (reference sequence). CDR3 in amino acids: CASSHRNDRVDTEAFF. CDR3 nucleotide sequence: TGTGCCAGCAGCCACCGAAACGACAGGGTTGACACTGAAGCTTTCTTT.

V and J are TRBV4-2 and TRBJ2-3, with TRBD2 matching 14 bases. There are 17 residues in the CDR3. V lost 1 base and J lost 5; bases outside the gene matches: 5. Germline CDR1 is LGHNA and CDR2 is YNFKEQ. Written as DNA, the CDR3 is TGTGCCAGCAGCCAAGGTGAGGGACTAGCGGGGGAAGATACGCAGTATTTT. Translated, it gives CASSQGEGLAGEDTQYF.

This clone came up a few times. V is TRBV4-3 and J is TRBJ1-2, with a weak D call TRBD1 (5 bases). The CDR3 is 13 residues long. Per the germline V gene, CDR1 is LGHNA and CDR2 is YSLEER. The V end lost 3 bases, the J end lost 4 bases, and 9 bases lay between the germline ends. CDR3 sequence: CASSQDNIYGYTF. The CDR3 nucleotides read TGCGCCAGCAGCCAGGACAATATCTATGGCTACACCTTC.

The chain has TRBV2 and TRBJ2-3; D unclear. V lost 3 bases, J lost 4 bases, and 5 bases lay in between. The length of the CDR3 is 12 residues. Per the germline V gene, CDR1 is SNHLY and CDR2 is FYNNEI. The CDR3: CASSELPDTQYF. Written as DNA, the CDR3 is TGTGCCAGCAGTGAGCTGCCAGATACGCAGTATTTT. The whole variable domain, filled in from reference TRBV2 and TRBJ2-3, reads EPEVTQTPSHQVTQMGQEVILRCVPISNHLYFYWYRQILGQKVEFLVSFYNNEISEKSEIFDDQFSVERPDGSNFTLKIRSTKLEDSAMYFCASSELPDTQYFGPGTRLTVL.

The V gene is TRBV14, the J gene TRBJ2-7; weak D call: TRBD1 (5 bases). Trimming left V 2 bases short and J 2 bases short, with 13 bases between. CDR1 and CDR2 from the germline V gene are SGHDN and FVKESK. The CDR3 sequence is 15 residues long. CDR3 nucleotide sequence: TGTGCCAGCAGCCAAATTGCTGGCAGGGCCTACGAGCAGTACTTC. Translated: CASSQIAGRAYEQYF.

The chain uses TRBV7-9 and TRBJ2-5, with 7 bases lining up with TRBD2. Germline lookup yields CDR1 SEHNR and CDR2 FQNEAQ (reference sequence). The CDR3 contains 14 residues. Trimming cost V 3 bases and J 1 base; bases outside gene matches: 2. The CDR3, as DNA: TGTGCCAGCAGCTTCGGGACTACCCAAGAGACCCAGTACTTC. Encoded protein: CASSFGTTQETQYF.

The chain couples TRBV7-8 to TRBJ2-7, with unresolved D. Germline CDR1 reads SGHVS; CDR2 reads FQNEAQ. The CDR3 is 11 amino acids. The V end lost 6 bases, the J end lost 6 bases, and 9 bases lay between the germline ends. CDR3 DNA: TGTGCCAGCAGTGCGGTAGTCGAGCAGTACTTC. Translated, it gives CASSAVVEQYF.

The chain uses TRBV28 and TRBJ2-2; D may match TRBD1 or TRBD2 (5 bases each). V gave up 7 bases and J gave up 6 bases, with 9 bases separating them. This CDR3 is built from 12 residues. Germline CDR1 MDHEN, CDR2 SYDVKM. The CDR3 loop reads CASNRDAGELFF. DNA of the CDR3: TGTGCCAGCAATAGGGACGCCGGGGAGCTGTTTTTT.

CDR3: CASSAGYGEKLFF. CDR3 sequence (DNA): TGTGCCAGCAGCGCAGGGTACGGTGAAAAACTGTTTTTT. The gene calls are TRBV7-7 and TRBJ1-4; TRBD1 might be the D (5 bases). The V end lost 5 bases, the J end lost 7 bases, and 11 bases lay between the germline ends. This CDR3 region has 13 residues. The germline V gene has CDR1 SSHAT and CDR2 FNYEAQ (reference sequence).

This rearrangement joins TRBV4-1 to TRBJ1-4; tentatively, D is TRBD1 (5 bases). Germline values: CDR1 MGHRA, CDR2 YSYEKL. The V end lost 1 base, the J end lost 10 bases, and 13 bases lay between the germline ends. This CDR3 has 14 amino acids. The DNA for the CDR3 is TGCGCCAGCAGCCAAGTCATGGGGCTGGGAAAACTGTTTTTT. Protein product: CASSQVMGLGKLFF.

The CDR3 spells CASSLVGHEGYTF. CDR3 nucleotides: TGCGCCAGCAGCTTGGTTGGCCACGAGGGCTACACCTTC. The V gene is TRBV5-1, the J gene TRBJ1-2, with no clear D. The CDR3 contains 13 residues. V lost 0 bases, J lost 8 bases, and 11 bases lay in between. Germline V gene sequence: CDR1 SGHRS, CDR2 YFSETQ.